This T cell receptor (beta chain) was obtained from a study of T cell repertoires in cytomegalovirus infection. Notes on the study in general: Dominating the ex vivo response were TCR beta clonotypes that were CMV-specific and HLA-C-restricted.

As concerns this clonotype: Its target is unknown.

One entry per CDR3 protein, called by TCRdb with MiXCR from the reads. The table lists 95,000 to 120,000 distinct CDR3 sequences, around 31% of them singletons, with 41% in the top ten. This clonotype was sampled from a human donor in good health (CMV status not recorded). Some clones in this sample may be carry-over from other donors' samples. The specimen comprised CD8+ T cells from cultured PBMCs, sampled from culture after CMV antigen stimulation.

CDR3 in amino acids: CASSEYAGAVNTGELFF. The CDR3 nucleotides are TGTGCCAGCAGTGAATATGCAGGGGCGGTGAACACCGGGGAGCTGTTTTTT. J is TRBJ2-2 and V is TRBV2; tentatively, D is TRBD1 (6 bases). The CDR3 extends over 17 amino acids. CDR1 and CDR2 (germline): SNHLY, FYNNEI. The V and J ends lost 2 bases and 1 base respectively, with 14 bases between them.